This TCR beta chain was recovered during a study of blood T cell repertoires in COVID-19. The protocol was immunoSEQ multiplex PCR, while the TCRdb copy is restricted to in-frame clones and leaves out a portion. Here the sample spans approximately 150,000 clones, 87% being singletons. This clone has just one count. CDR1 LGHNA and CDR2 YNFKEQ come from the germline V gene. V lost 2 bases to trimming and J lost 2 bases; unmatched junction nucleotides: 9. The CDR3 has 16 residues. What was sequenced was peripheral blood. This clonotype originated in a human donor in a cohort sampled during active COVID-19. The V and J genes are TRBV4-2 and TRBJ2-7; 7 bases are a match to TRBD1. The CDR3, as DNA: TGTGCCAGCAGCCAACCTAAAAACAGGGGAACCTACGAGCAGTACTTC. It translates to CASSQPKNRGTYEQYF.